These T cell receptor beta chains were read from a single sample in a study of blood T cells in healthy people across ages. TCRdb ran MiXCR on the 5' RACE reads and lists one entry per CDR3 protein. The repertoire holds about 650,000 distinct CDR3 sequences, with about 50% as singletons. Sequencing was performed on blood. Receptors were obtained from a woman older than 75 in good health. The CDR3 runs from the conserved cysteine through the conserved F or W. The order of the fields is J gene, D gene, V gene, clone size, CDR3 protein, CDR3 DNA. D genes are given only for firm matches. Some rows mark clone size as missing; the rest say once, few, many or name a class of expanded clone.

TRBJ2-5	NA	TRBV7-8	NA	CASSLLSGTGETQYF	TGTGCCAGCAGCTTACTATCGGGCACAGGAGAGACCCAGTACTTC
TRBJ2-1	NA	TRBV5-1	many	CASSNALTGTLIQFF	TGCGCCAGCAGCAATGCCCTGACAGGGACTCTTATTCAGTTCTTC
TRBJ1-1	NA	TRBV14	NA	CASSQDLDGNTEAFF	TGTGCCAGCAGCCAAGATCTGGACGGGAACACTGAAGCTTTCTTT
TRBJ2-3	TRBD2	TRBV10-3	many	CAISTSGGSTDTQYF	TGTGCCATCAGCACTAGCGGGGGTAGCACAGATACGCAGTATTTT
TRBJ2-1	TRBD1	TRBV5-1	NA	CASSLALGQGGNEQFF	TGCGCCAGCAGCCTGGCTTTGGGACAGGGCGGCAATGAGCAGTTCTTC
TRBJ2-6	NA	TRBV9	NA	CASSSNLGANVLTF	TGCGCCAGCAGCTCAAACCTTGGGGCCAACGTCCTGACTTTC
TRBJ2-7	NA	TRBV9	NA	CASSVTAAGSRDEQYF	TGTGCCAGCAGCGTAACCGCAGCGGGCTCCAGGGACGAGCAGTACTTC
TRBJ2-1	TRBD2	TRBV7-3	many	CASSLLAGISFSNEQFF	TGTGCCAGCAGCTTATTAGCGGGAATTTCCTTCTCCAATGAGCAGTTCTTC
TRBJ2-5	NA	TRBV7-9	NA	CASSLPSDKETQYF	TGTGCCAGCAGCTTACCCTCGGATAAAGAGACCCAGTACTTC
TRBJ2-3	TRBD2	TRBV27	NA	CAEKGGRGFPTDTQYF	TGTGCGGAGAAAGGCGGGAGAGGGTTCCCCACAGATACGCAGTATTTT
TRBJ2-5	NA	TRBV12-3/TRBV12-4	NA	CASCSGWGVETQYF	TGTGCCAGCTGTTCTGGCTGGGGTGTGGAGACCCAGTACTTC
TRBJ2-4	TRBD1	TRBV25-1	many	CASSAGGRNIQYF	TGTGCCAGCAGTGCAGGGGGTAGGAACATTCAGTACTTC
TRBJ2-5	NA	TRBV3-1	few	CASSQPTSRGHNEQYF	TGTGCCAGCAGCCAACCGACTAGCCGGGGGCACAATGAGCAGTACTTC
TRBJ2-1	TRBD2	TRBV3-1	NA	CASSRTSGATIWEQFF	TGTGCCAGCAGCCGTACTAGCGGGGCCACAATTTGGGAGCAGTTCTTC
TRBJ2-3	NA	TRBV20-1	NA	CSARVRLGATDTQYF	TGCAGTGCTAGAGTACGGCTTGGGGCCACAGATACGCAGTATTTT
TRBJ1-2	NA	TRBV20-1	many	CSARDYGSGYGYTF	TGCAGTGCTAGAGATTATGGTTCGGGCTATGGCTACACCTTC